The 15 T cell receptor beta chains below were found in one sample sequenced in a study of response to subunit inactivated influenza vaccine. MiXCR, run by TCRdb on the RT-PCR reads, gives a single entry per CDR3 protein. The profile shows almost 600,000 distinct CDR3 sequences, 12% to 15% of them singletons. Sample: PBMCs from blood, taken 12 days after vaccination. These receptors were taken from a man aged 50 or older who received an inactivated influenza vaccine.

The chain is built from TRBV29-1 and TRBJ2-7; D is uncertain. Trimming cost V 6 bases and J 4 bases, with 16 bases left between them. The CDR3 loop spans 13 amino acids. CDR1 is SQVTM and CDR2 is ANQGSEA in the germline V gene. CDR3 in DNA: TGCAGCGTAAGCCTGCCACAAGAATACGAGCAGTACTTC. Translating it yields CSVSLPQEYEQYF.

This clonotype turned up a few times. The chain links TRBV5-6 to TRBJ1-3, with D possibly matching TRBD1 (5 bases). Germline assignment: CDR1 SGHDT and CDR2 YYEEEE. V lost 3 bases to trimming and J lost 0 bases, with 10 bases between them. The CDR3 totals 15 residues. The CDR3 here is CASSWGMSSGNTIYF. CDR3 nucleotides: TGTGCCAGCAGCTGGGGCATGAGCTCTGGAAACACCATATATTTT.

V and J are TRBV28 and TRBJ2-1; 13 nucleotides match TRBD2. This CDR3 is 17 amino acids long. Per the germline V gene, CDR1 is MDHEN and CDR2 is SYDVKM. The ends lost 3 bases at V and 9 bases at J; junction bases unmatched: 11. The CDR3 region is CASSFSGRTSGSVEQFF. CDR3 in DNA: TGTGCCAGCAGTTTTTCTGGGAGGACTAGCGGGAGTGTTGAGCAGTTCTTC.

The chain recombines TRBV28 with TRBJ2-7, with D tentatively TRBD1 (5 bases). The germline V gene encodes CDR1 MDHEN and CDR2 SYDVKM. The CDR3 spans 16 residues. Trimming left V 3 bases short and J 0 bases short, with 15 bases between. The CDR3 spells CASSLFLGQNSYEQYF. The CDR3 coding sequence is TGTGCCAGCAGTTTGTTCTTGGGGCAGAACTCCTACGAGCAGTACTTC.

Points on this clonotype: One end of the junction does not line up with germline, which may come from a read error. The chain joins TRBV20-1 to TRBJ2-3, with a weak D call TRBD1 (5 bases). Germline V gene sequence: CDR1 DFQATT, CDR2 SNEGSKA (reference sequence). The CDR3 spans 14 residues. CDR3 protein: CSASLRQGTDRQYF. CDR3 sequence (DNA): TGCAGTGCTAGTCTAAGGCAGGGCACAGATAGGCAGTATTTT.

The rearrangement links TRBV20-1 to TRBJ1-1, with D perhaps TRBD1 (5 bases). Germline V CDR1 and CDR2: DFQATT, SNEGSKA (reference sequence). The CDR3 sequence is 11 residues long. Trimming took 3 bases from V and 9 from J, leaving 11 bases between them. The CDR3 DNA reads TGCAGTGCTAGTCAACAGGTTAAAGCTTTCTTT. It is translated as CSASQQVKAFF.

The chain links TRBV2 to TRBJ1-1, with 12 bases that match TRBD1. Trimming took 4 bases from V and 6 from J; bases not matched to a gene: 3. CDR3 length equals 14 residues. Germline lookup yields CDR1 SNHLY and CDR2 FYNNEI. The CDR3 DNA sequence: TGTGCCAGCAGTGTGGGACAGGGGGCCCCTGAAGCTTTCTTT. Translating gives CASSVGQGAPEAFF.

This clonotype was found a few times. The chain joins TRBV11-2 to TRBJ2-1; 8 bases map to TRBD2. V trimming: 3 bases; J trimming: 9 bases; junction bases outside the gene matches: 10. This CDR3 has 15 residues. CDR1 and CDR2 (germline): SGHAT, FQNNGV. CDR3 protein: CASSFYGGDVGEQFF. CDR3 nucleotide sequence: TGTGCCAGCAGCTTTTACGGGGGGGACGTCGGTGAGCAGTTCTTC.

V usage is TRBV11-2 and J usage is TRBJ2-7; D tentatively reads TRBD1 or TRBD2 (5 bases each). Germline V lookup: CDR1 SGHAT, CDR2 FQNNGV. V lost 1 base and J lost 3, with 10 bases in between. The CDR3 consists of 14 residues. CDR3 protein: CASSLVGTDYEQYF. As DNA, the CDR3 is TGTGCCAGCAGCTTAGTAGGGACCGACTACGAGCAGTACTTC.

V is TRBV28 and J is TRBJ2-3; 7 nucleotides agree with TRBD2. The trim removed 3 bases at V and 5 bases at J, leaving 11 bases unmatched. Germline V lookup: CDR1 MDHEN, CDR2 SYDVKM. The CDR3 is 16 residues long. The CDR3 bases are TGTGCCAGCAGTTTGTCGGTAGCGGGCGAACTAGATACGCAGTATTTT. It is translated as CASSLSVAGELDTQYF. The full variable domain, with the rest looked up from reference TRBV28 and TRBJ2-3, is DVKVTQSSRYLVKRTGEKVFLECVQDMDHENMFWYRQDPGLGLRLIYFSYDVKMKEKGDIPEGYSVSREKKERFSLILESASTNQTSMYLCASSLSVAGELDTQYFGPGTRLTVL.

The J gene is TRBJ2-2, the V gene TRBV15, with D unclear. V lost 0 bases and J lost 0, with 5 bases in between. The germline V gene has CDR1 LNHNV and CDR2 YYDKDF (reference sequence). The length of the CDR3 is 15 residues. The CDR3 DNA reads TGTGCCACCAGCAGAGATTGGGCGAACACCGGGGAGCTGTTTTTT. This translates into CATSRDWANTGELFF.

This clonotype was found a few times. CDR3 residues: CASSPARTILGADTQYF. The CDR3 DNA is TGTGCCAGCAGCCCGGCCCGGACTATCCTGGGTGCAGATACGCAGTATTTT. The chain combines TRBV7-9 with TRBJ2-3; a possible D gene is TRBD2 (6 bases). Germline V gene lookup returns CDR1 SEHNR and CDR2 FQNEAQ (reference sequence). CDR3 length: 17 residues. V dropped 5 bases and J dropped 4 bases, with 22 bases sitting between them.

In this sample, this clonotype turned up a few times. The chain carries TRBV20-1 and TRBJ1-2, with no clear D. Trimming removed 0 bases from V and 4 bases from J, with 9 bases in between. CDR1 and CDR2 from the germline V gene are DFQATT and SNEGSKA (reference sequence). CDR3 length equals 13 residues. CDR3 loop: CSARDRTSYGYTF. CDR3 bases: TGCAGTGCTAGAGATCGCACCAGCTATGGCTACACCTTC.

This clonotype was seen more than once but under ten times. DNA of the CDR3: TGCGCCAGCAGCTTGGGTGGGACTAGCGGACAAGAGACCCAGTACTTC. This gives the protein CASSLGGTSGQETQYF. The chain uses TRBV5-1 and TRBJ2-5, with 11 bases fitting TRBD2. This CDR3 has 16 residues. Germline CDR1 SGHRS, CDR2 YFSETQ. J lost 2 bases, V lost 0 bases, and 3 bases had no gene match.

This chain links TRBV30 with TRBJ1-5; 9 bases are shared with TRBD1. CDR1 and CDR2 (germline): GTSNPN, SVGIG (reference sequence). There are 15 residues in the CDR3. Trimming took 3 bases from V and 4 from J; bases not matched to a gene: 7. The chain's CDR3 is CAWSAGTGFNQPQHF. As DNA, the CDR3 is TGTGCCTGGAGCGCCGGGACAGGGTTTAATCAGCCCCAGCATTTT.